This entry is about one T cell receptor beta chain. In germline, CDR1 is SEHNR, CDR2 FQNEAQ (reference sequence). CDR3 length: 13 amino acids. V trimming: 5 bases; J trimming: 3 bases; junction bases outside the gene matches: 4. These data originate in a study of blood T cell repertoires in COVID-19. Study overall: Acute-phase and convalescent COVID-19 samples originated in the United States, Italy and Spain. Sample material is recorded as cDNA or gDNA derived from T cells, B-cell-depleted T cells, or PBMCs.

As processed by the authors: The authors estimated nucleated cell counts from reference gene primer amplification. Only in-frame clones appear in the TCRdb table, and some are missing; sequencing was by immunoSEQ multiplex PCR. V and J calls and clone size follow that table, whereas D and trimming were derived from the DNA. This sample has about 250,000 clones; roughly 80% occur once, and the top ten carry 4.4%. The chain couples TRBV7-9 to TRBJ2-7; 7 bases are shared with TRBD1. The sequencing sample was made of peripheral blood. This clonotype was obtained from a man between 50 and 59 years old with active or convalescent COVID-19. Here the CDR3 DNA reads TGTGCCAGCAGCCCCGGGACAGTCTACGAGCAGTACTTC. This sequence encodes CASSPGTVYEQYF. The full variable domain, in which reference TRBV7-9 and TRBJ2-7 provide the parts outside the CDR3, is DTGVSQNPRHKITKRGQNVTFRCDPISEHNRLYWYRQTLGQGPEFLTYFQNEAQLEKSRLLSDRFSAERPKGSFSTLEIQRTEQGDSAMYLCASSPGTVYEQYFGPGTRLTVT.